These 12 T cell receptor beta chains were sequenced from one sample in a study of regulatory T cells in long-lasting Graves disease. Time point denoted: newly diagnosed GD, antithyroid drugs for less than 3 months. From PBMCs, RNA was extracted and then used to make the TCR library. Libraries of TCR beta came from iRepertoire HTBI primers plus Arm-PCR of CDR3 regions. TCRdb called the multiplex PCR reads again in MiXCR, with one record for every CDR3 protein. The sample lists hundreds of thousands of distinct CDR3 sequences, roughly 15% seen once, with roughly a tenth in the top ten. The sample was also reused in another study, on T cells in Graves' hyperthyroidism and ophthalmopathy.

Specimen: peripheral blood mononuclear cells (PBMCs), collected at new diagnosis, from a patient treated with antithyroid drugs. These receptors were collected from a young woman with Graves disease.

Ten or more counts support this clonotype. The chain is built from TRBV20-1 and TRBJ2-5; D unclear. The CDR3 has 15 amino acids. Germline V lookup: CDR1 DFQATT, CDR2 SNEGSKA (reference sequence). Trimming stripped 1 base from V and 2 bases from J, with 14 bases between. DNA of the CDR3: TGCAGTGCTAGAGGAATGGGAAAAATTCAAGAGACCCAGTACTTC. Translation gives CSARGMGKIQETQYF.

At least ten counts were recorded for this clonotype. The gene calls are TRBV3-1 and TRBJ1-2, with TRBD1 as a possible D gene (5 bases). This CDR3 is 14 amino acids long. The germline V gene has CDR1 LGHDT and CDR2 YNNKEL (reference sequence). The V and J ends lost 4 bases and 5 bases respectively, with 14 bases between them. This CDR3 is CASSPIRGRYGYTF. For the CDR3, the DNA is TGTGCCAGCAGCCCTATTAGGGGCAGGTATGGCTACACCTTC.

This chain links TRBV7-9 with TRBJ2-5, with 7 bases that match TRBD1. CDR1 is SEHNR and CDR2 is FQNEAQ in the germline V gene (reference sequence). The ends lost 4 bases at V and 1 base at J; junction bases unmatched: 12. The CDR3 is 17 amino acids. The CDR3 spells CASSSNRDSSPQETQYF. CDR3 nucleotide sequence: TGTGCCAGCAGCTCGAACCGGGACAGCAGTCCCCAAGAGACCCAGTACTTC.

This clonotype was found a few times. V and J are TRBV6-2 or TRBV6-3 and TRBJ2-7; 7 bases are shared with TRBD2. The CDR3 loop spans 11 amino acids. Germline V gene data show CDR1 as MNHEY and CDR2 as SVGEGT. The ends lost 8 bases at V and 7 bases at J; junction bases unmatched: 5. The CDR3 protein is CASGGAGEQYF. In DNA, the CDR3 is TGTGCCAGCGGGGGAGCGGGGGAGCAGTACTTC.

Ten or more counts support this clonotype. The chain combines TRBV27 with TRBJ2-7; maybe TRBD2 (5 bases). CDR1 is MNHEY and CDR2 is SMNVEV in the germline V gene (reference sequence). Deletions cut 5 bases from V and 8 bases from J, with 16 bases between. CDR3 length equals 13 residues. The CDR3 protein is CASSPLASGQQYF. The CDR3 DNA reads as TGTGCCAGCAGTCCGTTGGCCAGCGGACAGCAGTACTTC.

This chain uses TRBV29-1 with TRBJ2-1; D not certain. The DNA end is a closer match to TRBJ2-5, so the J assignment may be wrong. CDR1 and CDR2 from the germline V gene are SQVTM and ANQGSEA. The CDR3 consists of 12 residues. The CDR3 region has the DNA TGCAGCGCCCAAGGGATACAAGAGACCCAGTACTTC. This sequence encodes CSAQGIQETQYF.

This clonotype appeared a few times. V usage is TRBV13 and J usage is TRBJ1-2, with D possibly matching TRBD1 (5 bases). The CDR3 is 15 amino acids. In germline, CDR1 is PRHDT, CDR2 FYEKMQ (reference sequence). Trimming stripped 5 bases from V and 2 bases from J, with 15 bases between. The CDR3 bases are TGTGCCAGCAGCCCTGAGGGACGTAAGAACTATGGCTACACCTTC. It yields the protein CASSPEGRKNYGYTF. Full variable domain (remainder filled in from reference TRBV13 and TRBJ1-2): AAGVIQSPRHLIKEKRETATLKCYPIPRHDTVYWYQQGPGQDPQFLISFYEKMQSDKGSIPDRFSAQQFSDYHSELNMSSLELGDSALYFCASSPEGRKNYGYTFGSGTRLTVV.

The table lists this clonotype with many counts. This chain connects TRBV28 to TRBJ1-1; 8 bases agree with TRBD1. Trimming at V came to 6 bases and at J to 7 bases, leaving 4 bases not matched to a gene. CDR1 and CDR2 from the germline V gene are MDHEN and SYDVKM. The CDR3 loop spans 12 amino acids. CDR3 nucleotide sequence: TGTGCCAGCAGACAGGGGGTTGATGAAGCTTTCTTT. It translates to CASRQGVDEAFF.

The rearrangement uses TRBV5-1 and TRBJ1-1, with D possibly matching TRBD1 (6 bases). The CDR3 is 17 amino acids. V lost 1 base to trimming and J lost 2 bases, with 18 bases between them. Per the germline V gene, CDR1 is SGHRS and CDR2 is YFSETQ. DNA of the CDR3: TGCGCCAGCAGCTTGAATGTCGTCTTAGGGGGAAACACTGAAGCTTTCTTT. Translation gives CASSLNVVLGGNTEAFF.

This clonotype showed up many times. The chain uses TRBV7-8 and TRBJ2-5; the D is unclear. The V gene lost 0 bases and the J gene lost 2 bases, with 16 bases spanning the gap. This CDR3 spans 17 amino acids. Germline CDR1 reads SGHVS; CDR2 reads FQNEAQ. The CDR3 here is CASSLAAGWGRQETQYF. Written as DNA, the CDR3 is TGTGCCAGCAGCTTAGCCGCTGGGTGGGGAAGACAAGAGACCCAGTACTTC.

Ten or more counts support this clonotype. This CDR3 reads CASSYPSETEAFF. CDR3 bases: TGTGCCAGCAGTTACCCGAGTGAGACTGAAGCTTTCTTT. This rearrangement joins TRBV6-5 to TRBJ1-1; no firm D call. V lost 2 bases and J 5 bases, leaving 9 bases between the germline ends. CDR3 length equals 13 residues. Germline values: CDR1 MNHEY, CDR2 SVGAGI.

The chain has TRBV27 and TRBJ2-7; 9 bases map to TRBD2. Germline trimming cut 2 bases from V and 0 bases from J; bases unmatched to any gene: 8. The CDR3 covers 17 residues. Germline CDR1 MNHEY, CDR2 SMNVEV (reference sequence). The CDR3 nucleotides are TGTGCCAGCAGTTTACGGGCTAGCGGGACCAGCTCCTACGAGCAGTACTTC. Its protein is CASSLRASGTSSYEQYF.